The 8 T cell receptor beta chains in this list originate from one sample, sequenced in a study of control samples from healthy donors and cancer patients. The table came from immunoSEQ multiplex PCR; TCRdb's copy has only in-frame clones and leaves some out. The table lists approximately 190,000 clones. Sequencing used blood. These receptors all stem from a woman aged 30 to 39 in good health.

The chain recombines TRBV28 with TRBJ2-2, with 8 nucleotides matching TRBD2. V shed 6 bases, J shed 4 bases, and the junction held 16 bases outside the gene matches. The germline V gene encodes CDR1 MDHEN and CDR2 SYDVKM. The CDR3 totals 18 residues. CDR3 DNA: TGTGCCAGCAGCCCCCGGGAGGCTAGCGGGCGCCCCACCGGGGAGCTGTTTTTT. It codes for CASSPREASGRPTGELFF.

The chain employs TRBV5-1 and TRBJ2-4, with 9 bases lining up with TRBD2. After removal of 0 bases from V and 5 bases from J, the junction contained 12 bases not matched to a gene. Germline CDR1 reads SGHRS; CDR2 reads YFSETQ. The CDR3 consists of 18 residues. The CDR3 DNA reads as TGCGCCAGCAGCTTGGGGCTAGCGGGGCCCATCGTCCAAAACATTCAGTACTTC. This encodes CASSLGLAGPIVQNIQYF.

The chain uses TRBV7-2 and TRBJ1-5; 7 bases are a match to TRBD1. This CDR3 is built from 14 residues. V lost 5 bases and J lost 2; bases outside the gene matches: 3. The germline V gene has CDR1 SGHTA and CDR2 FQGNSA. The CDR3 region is CASSPQGGNQPQHF. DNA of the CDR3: TGTGCCAGCAGCCCCCAGGGGGGCAATCAGCCCCAGCATTTT.

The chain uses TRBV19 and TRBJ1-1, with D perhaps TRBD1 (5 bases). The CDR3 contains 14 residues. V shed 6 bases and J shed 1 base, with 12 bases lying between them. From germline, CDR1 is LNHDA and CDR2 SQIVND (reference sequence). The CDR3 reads CASSRDGQNTEAFF. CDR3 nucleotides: TGTGCCAGTAGCCGGGACGGGCAGAACACTGAAGCTTTCTTT. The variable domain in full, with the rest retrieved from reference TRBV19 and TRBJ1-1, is DGGITQSPKYLFRKEGQNVTLSCEQNLNHDAMYWYRQDPGQGLRLIYYSQIVNDFQKGDIAEGYSVSREKKESFPLTVTSAQKNPTAFYLCASSRDGQNTEAFFGQGTRLTVV.

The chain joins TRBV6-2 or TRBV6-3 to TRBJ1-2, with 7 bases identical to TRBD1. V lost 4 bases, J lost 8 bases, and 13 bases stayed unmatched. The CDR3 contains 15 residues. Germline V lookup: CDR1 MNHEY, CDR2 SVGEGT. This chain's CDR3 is CASSSPSADREGYTF. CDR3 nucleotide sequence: TGTGCCAGCAGTTCCCCATCGGCCGACAGGGAAGGCTACACCTTC.

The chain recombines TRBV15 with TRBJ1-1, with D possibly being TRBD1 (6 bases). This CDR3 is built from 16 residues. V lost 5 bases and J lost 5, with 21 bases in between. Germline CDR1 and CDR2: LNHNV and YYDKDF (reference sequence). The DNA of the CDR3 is TGTGCCACCAGCTCGAAAACCCGGGGGCGGCGGACTGAAGCTTTCTTT. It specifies CATSSKTRGRRTEAFF.

CDR3 amino acids: CASSTLGQETQYF. The DNA of the CDR3 is TGTGCCAGCAGTACCCTAGGGCAAGAGACCCAGTACTTC. This chain uses TRBV28 with TRBJ2-5; D uncertain. CDR1 is MDHEN and CDR2 is SYDVKM in the germline V gene. Trimming shortened V by 5 bases and J by 2 bases, and 9 bases separated the two germline ends. The CDR3 spans 13 residues.

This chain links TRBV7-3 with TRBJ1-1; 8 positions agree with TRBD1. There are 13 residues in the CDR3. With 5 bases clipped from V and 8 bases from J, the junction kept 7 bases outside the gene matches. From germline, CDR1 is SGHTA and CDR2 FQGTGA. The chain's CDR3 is CASSLGQGAEAFF. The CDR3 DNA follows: TGTGCCAGCAGCCTAGGACAGGGCGCCGAAGCTTTCTTT.